Listed below are T cell receptor beta chains from one sample, sequenced in a study of cytomegalovirus exposure and HLA in healthy donors. The table came from immunoSEQ multiplex PCR; TCRdb's copy has only in-frame clones and leaves some out. Here the sample spans 80,000 to 95,000 clones, 81% being singletons. Sequencing was carried out using PBMCs. Receptors originate from a young woman in good health and CMV-seronegative. Each CDR3 is given with its conserved first and last residue. The order of the fields is CDR3 protein, V gene.

cdr3_aa: CASSPGDQGHQPQHF; v_call: TRBV5-1
cdr3_aa: CATSRDSAGELFF; v_call: TRBV15
cdr3_aa: CASSVVGAGTQYF; v_call: TRBV9
cdr3_aa: CASSFRNEETQYF; v_call: TRBV28
cdr3_aa: CASSTRNYEQYF; v_call: TRBV5-6
cdr3_aa: CASSWDRGTGELFF; v_call: TRBV2
cdr3_aa: CASRDRGFRFAEAFF; v_call: TRBV2
cdr3_aa: CASSQGFRGSYGYTF; v_call: TRBV4-1
cdr3_aa: CASSQMDRHPTYEQYF; v_call: TRBV5-1
cdr3_aa: CASSLQGNTEAFF; v_call: TRBV4-1
cdr3_aa: CATSRPGQDYNEQFF; v_call: TRBV15
cdr3_aa: CASSPTGGNTIYF; v_call: TRBV7-3
cdr3_aa: CASSQGRAIGTDTQYF; v_call: TRBV4-2
cdr3_aa: CASSRPIAGGPGEQFF; v_call: TRBV19
cdr3_aa: CASSRDNYNEQFF; v_call: TRBV7-3
cdr3_aa: CASRTTQLGQVDRGQQYF; v_call: TRBV2
cdr3_aa: CAWSVQGFSSGGTEAFF; v_call: TRBV30
cdr3_aa: CASKGAQGTSPLHF; v_call: TRBV6-5
cdr3_aa: CASSSTGGEDGYTF; v_call: TRBV5-1
cdr3_aa: CASSRTGGETQYF; v_call: TRBV28
cdr3_aa: CSFQAPLGQGDEKLFF; v_call: TRBV29-1
cdr3_aa: CASSQDMFGTSGRGDTQYF; v_call: TRBV4-1
cdr3_aa: CASSPRQGPPDGYTF; v_call: TRBV18
cdr3_aa: CASSRDRGSYEQYF; v_call: TRBV19
cdr3_aa: CASSLRLAGNTGELFF; v_call: TRBV14
cdr3_aa: CASSLRDRGGEQYF; v_call: TRBV27
cdr3_aa: CASSTEAGTGLFGELFF; v_call: TRBV11-1
cdr3_aa: CASSPSGTGITGAFF; v_call: TRBV7-8
cdr3_aa: CASSFFGTGGYNEQFF; v_call: TRBV11-1
cdr3_aa: CASSVLAGGDTGELFF; v_call: TRBV6-4
cdr3_aa: CARSTGAGNTIYF; v_call: TRBV30
cdr3_aa: CASTQFGQNGYTF; v_call: TRBV25-1
cdr3_aa: CASSELAFSGNTIYF; v_call: TRBV9
cdr3_aa: CASSPERGATPLHF; v_call: TRBV27
cdr3_aa: CARHRRCRNTEAFF; v_call: TRBV7-5
cdr3_aa: CASSRGQDGASGCFF; v_call: TRBV5-5
cdr3_aa: CASKRGNTEAFF; v_call: TRBV6-5
cdr3_aa: CASSLDATPYDEQYF; v_call: TRBV5-1
cdr3_aa: CASSKRTSSRPTDTQYF; v_call: TRBV21-1
cdr3_aa: CASSLGLAGGLGETQYF; v_call: TRBV5-4
cdr3_aa: CASSAVGQFGNQPQHF; v_call: TRBV6-1
cdr3_aa: CASTPSGGYNEQFF; v_call: TRBV6-5
cdr3_aa: CASSQDLWRPGLALETQYF; v_call: TRBV4-3
cdr3_aa: CASSLRDWPGSVRNTIYF; v_call: TRBV11-3
cdr3_aa: CASSASSWTGELFF; v_call: TRBV6-1
cdr3_aa: CASSVARGTQETQYF; v_call: TRBV9